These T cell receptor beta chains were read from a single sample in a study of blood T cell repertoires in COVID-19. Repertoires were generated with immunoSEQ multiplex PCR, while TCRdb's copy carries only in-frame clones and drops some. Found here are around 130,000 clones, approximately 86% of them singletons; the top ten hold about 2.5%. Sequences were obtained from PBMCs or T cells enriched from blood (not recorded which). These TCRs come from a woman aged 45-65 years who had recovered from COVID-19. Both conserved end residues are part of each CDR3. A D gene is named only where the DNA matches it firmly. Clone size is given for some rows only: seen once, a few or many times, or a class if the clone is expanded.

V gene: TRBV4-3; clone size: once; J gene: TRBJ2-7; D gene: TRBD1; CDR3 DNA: TGCGCCAGCAGCGAATTCGGACCCGAAGGGCAGGGGGTCTACGAGCAGTACTTC; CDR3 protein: CASSEFGPEGQGVYEQYF
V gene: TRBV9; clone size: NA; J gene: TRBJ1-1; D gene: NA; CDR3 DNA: TGTGCCAGCAGCGTGGGCAGTATGAACACTGAAGCTTTCTTT; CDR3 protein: CASSVGSMNTEAFF
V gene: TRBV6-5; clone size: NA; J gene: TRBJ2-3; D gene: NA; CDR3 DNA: TGTGCCAGCAGTCCCGGGAACACAGATACGCAGTATTTT; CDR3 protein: CASSPGNTDTQYF
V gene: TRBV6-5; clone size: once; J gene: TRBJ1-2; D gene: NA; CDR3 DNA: TGTGCCAGCACTCCAGCGGTGGGGGGGAATTATGGCTACACCTTC; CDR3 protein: CASTPAVGGNYGYTF
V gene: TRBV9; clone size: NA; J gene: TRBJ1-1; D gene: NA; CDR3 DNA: TGTGCCAGCAGCGTAGGAGGCCCGGGGGGAGCTTTCTTT; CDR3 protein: CASSVGGPGGAFF
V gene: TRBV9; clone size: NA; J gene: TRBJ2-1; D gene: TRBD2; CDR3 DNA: TGTGCCAGCAGCTACGGACTAGCGGGGGTCACATACAATGAGCAGTTCTTC; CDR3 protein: CASSYGLAGVTYNEQFF
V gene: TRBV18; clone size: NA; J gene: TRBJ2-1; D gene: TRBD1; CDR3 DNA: TGTGCCAGCGCCAACAGGGGCCTCTACAATGAGCAGTTCTTC; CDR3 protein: CASANRGLYNEQFF
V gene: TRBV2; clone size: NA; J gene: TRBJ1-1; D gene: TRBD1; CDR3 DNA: TGTGCCAGCAGCGCCCCCCAGGGGGAACACACTGAAGCTTTCTTT; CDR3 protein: CASSAPQGEHTEAFF
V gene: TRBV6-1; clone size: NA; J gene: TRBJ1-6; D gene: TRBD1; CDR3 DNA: TGTGCCAGCAGTGGGGGCCGGGACAGATCTAATTCACCCCTCCACTTT; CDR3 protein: CASSGGRDRSNSPLHF
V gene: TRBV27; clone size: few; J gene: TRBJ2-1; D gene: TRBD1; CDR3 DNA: TGTGCCAGCAGTTTCACCGGGACAGGGGCGGGAGGTGAGCAGTTCTTC; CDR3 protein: CASSFTGTGAGGEQFF
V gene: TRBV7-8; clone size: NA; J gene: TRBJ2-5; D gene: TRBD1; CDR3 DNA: TGTGCCAGCACCCTGACAGGGCTAAAAACCCCCCCCCAGTACTTC; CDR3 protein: CASTLTGLKTPPQYF
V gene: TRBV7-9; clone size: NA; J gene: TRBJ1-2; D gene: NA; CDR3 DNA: TGTGCCAGCAGCGATGGGACGGGGGGCGGCTACACCTTC; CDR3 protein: CASSDGTGGGYTF
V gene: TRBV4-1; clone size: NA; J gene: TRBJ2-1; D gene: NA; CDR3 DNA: TGCGCCAGCAGCCTGGGACCCCAGGGGAGCTCCTACAATGAGCAGTTCTTC; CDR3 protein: CASSLGPQGSSYNEQFF
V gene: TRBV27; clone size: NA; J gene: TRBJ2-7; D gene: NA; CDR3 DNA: TGTGCCAGCAGTTTGGAGCTCGATGACGAGCAGTACTTC; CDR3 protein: CASSLELDDEQYF
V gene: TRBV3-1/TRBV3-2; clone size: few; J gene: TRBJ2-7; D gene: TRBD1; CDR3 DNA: TGTGCCAGCAGCCAAGGAGGACAGGGGACAGGGGGCTACGAGCAGTACTTC; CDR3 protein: CASSQGGQGTGGYEQYF
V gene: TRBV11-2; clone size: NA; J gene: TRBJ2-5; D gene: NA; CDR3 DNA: TGTGCCAGCAGCTTGGGCCAGCGGGAGACCCAGTACTTC; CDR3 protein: CASSLGQRETQYF